These 32 T cell receptor beta chains came from one sample sequenced in a study of response to subunit inactivated influenza vaccine (dated by TCRdb to the late 2010s). The sample's time point, from its label and the paper: approximately 45 days after influenza vaccine administration. Libraries were constructed by RT-PCR. The run used an Illumina HiSeq 2500. TCRdb redid the processing of the public reads, applying fastp at Q25 and MiXCR, and retained in-frame beta chains. Every entry covers one CDR3 protein and lists the most common genes and DNA from its rows. This sample has approximately 530,000 distinct CDR3 sequences in its table, and over 10% of those were observed once. The ten most abundant clones make up around 13% of the sample. Sequencing was performed on PBMCs from blood, taken roughly 48 days after vaccination. These receptors were obtained from a man over 45 who received an inactivated influenza vaccine. Donor details come from another sample of the same person, matched by shared clones.

The chain couples TRBV9 to TRBJ2-2, with TRBD2 matching 11 bases. The CDR3 totals 16 residues. Losses at the gene ends were 1 base for V and 4 bases for J; bases not matched to a gene: 3. The V gene's germline CDR1 is SGDLS and CDR2 YYNGEE. The CDR3 loop is CASSVIAGGFTGELFF. For the CDR3, the DNA is TGTGCCAGCAGCGTAATAGCGGGGGGGTTCACCGGGGAGCTGTTTTTT.

The chain carries TRBV18 and TRBJ2-7; D uncertain. The CDR3 runs 12 residues. Looked up from germline, CDR1 is KGHSH and CDR2 is LQKENI. V lost 6 bases, J lost 0 bases, and 6 bases lay in between. The CDR3 DNA sequence: TGTGCCAGCTCTCCCACCTCCTACGAGCAGTACGTC. As protein: CASSPTSYEQYV.

The rearrangement links TRBV29-1 to TRBJ2-7; 13 bases align to TRBD2. Germline assignment: CDR1 SQVTM and CDR2 ANQGSEA. The length of the CDR3 is 16 residues. Trimming took 5 bases from V and 9 from J; bases not matched to a gene: 16. The CDR3 region is CSVYKTSGRTGAGQYF. The CDR3 coding sequence is TGCAGCGTTTACAAGACTAGCGGGAGGACCGGTGCTGGGCAGTACTTC.

This clonotype was counted only a few times. The chain is built from TRBV4-2 and TRBJ2-5; TRBD1 matches at 8 bases. Germline loops: CDR1 LGHNA, CDR2 YNFKEQ. J was trimmed by 4 bases and V by 3 bases; bases with no gene match: 4. There are 14 residues in the CDR3. CDR3 sequence reads: CASSHFDRGETQYF. The CDR3 DNA follows: TGTGCCAGCAGCCACTTCGACAGGGGAGAGACCCAGTACTTC.

Only a few counts were recorded for this clonotype. The J gene is TRBJ2-4, the V gene TRBV4-3; the D gene could be TRBD1 or TRBD2 (5 bases each). The V gene's germline CDR1 is LGHNA and CDR2 YSLEER. With 0 bases removed from V and 4 bases from J, the gap between germline ends came to 10 bases. There are 15 residues in the CDR3. CDR3 coding DNA: TGCGCCAGCAGCCAAGAACAGAGGGGTAAAAACATTCAGTACTTC. Protein: CASSQEQRGKNIQYF.

This chain connects TRBV7-8 to TRBJ2-3; TRBD2 is a possible D gene (7 bases). This CDR3 contains 14 residues. CDR1 and CDR2 (germline): SGHVS, FQNEAQ. V lost 8 bases, J lost 2 bases, and 14 bases lay in between. CDR3 loop: CASFRGAPTDTQYF. The CDR3 coding sequence is TGTGCCAGCTTCCGGGGGGCACCCACAGATACGCAGTATTTT.

Regarding this clonotype: A much larger clone differs by one base, so this may be a read error. This sequence joins TRBV5-5 and TRBJ2-1; D possibly uses TRBD1 or TRBD2 (5 bases each). Germline V gene data show CDR1 as SGHKS and CDR2 as YYEKEE (reference sequence). The CDR3 extends over 14 amino acids. In nucleotides, the CDR3 is TGTGCCACCAGCTTGGGGACGTTATACAATGAGCAGTTCTTC. It translates to CATSLGTLYNEQFF.

This clonotype has at least ten counts. This sequence joins TRBV12-3 or TRBV12-4 and TRBJ2-5; TRBD2 agrees at 7 bases. V shed 6 bases and J 4 bases; nucleotides not matched to a gene: 14. The length of the CDR3 is 16 residues. The CDR3 sequence: CASSPSIGGGGETQYF. The CDR3 DNA reads as TGTGCCAGCAGCCCATCAATTGGGGGGGGAGGAGAGACCCAGTACTTC.

In its sample, this clonotype was seen many times. The J gene is TRBJ2-1, the V gene TRBV4-3; 7 nucleotides match TRBD1. V was clipped by 1 base and J by 7 bases; unmatched bases: 4. Germline assignment: CDR1 LGHNA and CDR2 YSLEER. The CDR3 is 14 amino acids. The CDR3 spells CASSQGQGANEQFF. As DNA, the CDR3 is TGCGCCAGCAGCCAAGGACAGGGTGCTAATGAGCAGTTCTTC.

The V gene is TRBV7-9, the J gene TRBJ2-5; D is possibly TRBD1 (6 bases). Per germline, CDR1 SEHNR and CDR2 FQNEAQ (reference sequence). Between the trimmed V and J ends, which lost 5 bases and 5 bases, there was a span of 15 bases. CDR3 length equals 14 residues. In nucleotides, the CDR3 is TGTGCCAGCAGCACTCAGGGGAGCCCGGAGACCCAGTACTTC. It yields the protein CASSTQGSPETQYF.

This clonotype has ten or more counts. The V gene is TRBV5-6, the J gene TRBJ2-1; 10 nucleotides agree with TRBD2. The length of the CDR3 is 15 residues. The junction had 3 bases not matched to a gene; V was cut back by 4 bases and J by 2 bases. Germline V gene data show CDR1 as SGHDT and CDR2 as YYEEEE. The CDR3 spells CASSGLAGAYNEQFF. The CDR3 nucleotides read TGTGCCAGCAGCGGCCTAGCGGGAGCCTACAATGAGCAGTTCTTC.

The sample holds a few counts of this clonotype. V gene TRBV7-2 combines with J gene TRBJ2-1, with D uncertain. Germline loops: CDR1 SGHTA, CDR2 FQGNSA. This CDR3 is 14 amino acids long. The germline V and J ends were trimmed by 1 base and 9 bases, with 13 bases remaining between them. The DNA for the CDR3 is TGTGCCAGCAGCTTAGGGTATGGGAATGGTGAGCAGTTCTTC. It translates to CASSLGYGNGEQFF.

This clonotype showed up many times. The CDR3 sequence: CASSRDNQPQHF. The CDR3 DNA follows: TGTGCCAGCAGTCGGGACAACCAGCCCCAGCATTTT. This sequence joins TRBV7-2 and TRBJ1-5; TRBD1 might be the D (6 bases). This CDR3 contains 12 residues. Trimming stripped 6 bases from V and 7 bases from J, with 10 bases between. The germline CDR1 and CDR2 sequences are SGHTA and FQGNSA.

The chain carries TRBV6-2 or TRBV6-3 and TRBJ2-5; D gene ambiguous. Germline V gene sequence: CDR1 MNHEY, CDR2 SVGEGT. V lost 0 bases, J lost 4 bases, and 9 bases lay in between. The length of the CDR3 is 14 residues. The CDR3 loop is CASSYSIYRETQYF. The CDR3 bases are TGTGCCAGCAGTTACTCGATCTACAGAGAGACCCAGTACTTC.

This clonotype turned up a few times. V usage is TRBV6-1 and J usage is TRBJ2-1; D may be TRBD2 (7 bases). V lost 0 bases and J lost 8, with 14 bases in between. Germline V gives CDR1 MNHNS, CDR2 SASEGT. This CDR3 is 15 amino acids long. The CDR3 sequence: CASSEAGGPRDEQFF. The CDR3 DNA sequence: TGTGCCAGCAGTGAAGCGGGGGGGCCTAGGGATGAGCAGTTCTTC.

This clonotype was counted between two and nine times. In DNA, the CDR3 is TGTGCCAGCAGCTCGGGACAGCCTTTATGGGGAAACACCATATATTTT. This translates into CASSSGQPLWGNTIYF. The chain uses TRBV5-5 and TRBJ1-3; 7 positions match TRBD1. CDR3 size: 16 residues. V lost 3 bases to trimming and J lost 4 bases; unmatched junction nucleotides: 10. The V gene's germline CDR1 is SGHKS and CDR2 YYEKEE (reference sequence). The complete variable domain, with remaining parts taken from reference TRBV5-5 and TRBJ1-3, reads DAGVTQSPTHLIKTRGQQVTLRCSPISGHKSVSWYQQVLGQGPQFIFQYYEKEERGRGNFPDRFSARQFPNYSSELNVNALLLGDSALYLCASSSGQPLWGNTIYFGEGSWLTVV.

Many counts were recorded for this clonotype. The chain links TRBV9 to TRBJ1-2; D is unclear. The germline V gene encodes CDR1 SGDLS and CDR2 YYNGEE. The CDR3 extends over 15 amino acids. Deletions cut 4 bases from V and 3 bases from J, with 16 bases between. In DNA form, the CDR3 reads TGTGCCAGCAGCCCACTTGGTGGGATCGACTATGGCTACACCTTC. It is translated as CASSPLGGIDYGYTF.

The chain links TRBV10-2 to TRBJ2-3, with 8 bases lining up with TRBD1. This CDR3 is built from 15 residues. CDR1 is WSHSY and CDR2 is SAAADI in the germline V gene. The trim removed 4 bases at V and 3 bases at J, leaving 6 bases unmatched. CDR3 sequence: CASSGIGQGTDTQYF. CDR3 sequence (DNA): TGCGCCAGCAGTGGGATCGGACAGGGAACAGATACGCAGTATTTT.

V gene TRBV7-9 combines with J gene TRBJ1-6; 9 bases match TRBD1. The CDR3 runs 16 residues. The germline V gene encodes CDR1 SEHNR and CDR2 FQNEAQ (reference sequence). V shed 5 bases, J shed 10 bases, and the junction held 12 bases outside the gene matches. As DNA, the CDR3 is TGTGCCAGCAGCGCATCCCCGGGACAGGGCGGATCACCCCTCCACTTT. Its protein product is CASSASPGQGGSPLHF.

The chain recombines TRBV7-9 with TRBJ2-7; D perhaps matches TRBD1 (6 bases). There are 14 residues in the CDR3. Per the germline V gene, CDR1 is SEHNR and CDR2 is FQNEAQ (reference sequence). The V and J ends lost 4 bases and 2 bases respectively, with 12 bases between them. CDR3 coding DNA: TGTGCCAGCAGCTCATCGACAGGAACCTACGAGCAGTACTTC. As protein: CASSSSTGTYEQYF. Based on the CDR3 plus reference TRBV7-9 and TRBJ2-7, the full variable domain is DTGVSQNPRHKITKRGQNVTFRCDPISEHNRLYWYRQTLGQGPEFLTYFQNEAQLEKSRLLSDRFSAERPKGSFSTLEIQRTEQGDSAMYLCASSSSTGTYEQYFGPGTRLTVT.

The sample holds a few counts of this clonotype. This chain links TRBV11-1 with TRBJ1-6, with 10 bases matching TRBD1. Germline lookup yields CDR1 SGHAT and CDR2 FQDESV (reference sequence). The CDR3 runs 18 residues. The V segment lost 1 base and the J segment 5 bases; nucleotides outside the gene matches: 8. The CDR3 DNA reads as TGTGCCAGCAGCTTAGTGGCCTGGACAGGGGGAAATAATTCACCCCTCCACTTT. Residues: CASSLVAWTGGNNSPLHF.

This clonotype appeared a few times. The chain couples TRBV25-1 to TRBJ2-1; possibly TRBD2 for D (6 bases). The CDR3 loop spans 15 amino acids. Germline loops: CDR1 MGHDK, CDR2 SYGVNS. V lost 2 bases and J lost 3, with 11 bases in between. The CDR3 region is CASSEGASVYNEQFF. CDR3 nucleotide sequence: TGTGCCAGCAGTGAAGGGGCTAGCGTCTACAATGAGCAGTTCTTC.

This chain joins TRBV5-6 and TRBJ2-7; 10 bases fit TRBD1. The trim removed 3 bases at V and 5 bases at J, leaving 5 bases unmatched. The germline V gene encodes CDR1 SGHDT and CDR2 YYEEEE. The CDR3 totals 14 residues. CDR3 bases: TGTGCCAGCAGCTATCGACAGGGGGCACACGAGCAGTACTTC. Protein sequence: CASSYRQGAHEQYF.

The chain carries TRBV7-2 and TRBJ2-7; maybe TRBD2 (6 bases). This CDR3 has 15 residues. Deletions cut 0 bases from V and 4 bases from J, with 13 bases between. The germline CDR1 and CDR2 sequences are SGHTA and FQGNSA. This chain's CDR3 is CASSLAIRAGYEQYF. The CDR3 DNA follows: TGTGCCAGCAGCTTAGCGATCAGGGCGGGATACGAGCAGTACTTC.

Only a few counts were recorded for this clonotype. The V and J genes are TRBV29-1 and TRBJ2-1; TRBD2 matches 9 bases. The J segment lost 4 bases and the V segment lost 5 bases, leaving 0 bases of the junction unmatched. This CDR3 has 12 amino acids. The V gene's germline CDR1 is SQVTM and CDR2 ANQGSEA. CDR3 loop: CSVSGGYNEQFF. The CDR3 DNA reads as TGCAGCGTTAGCGGGGGGTACAATGAGCAGTTCTTC.

The sample holds many counts of this clonotype. The chain is built from TRBV27 and TRBJ1-1, with D perhaps TRBD1 (6 bases). This CDR3 has 14 residues. Per germline, CDR1 MNHEY and CDR2 SMNVEV (reference sequence). V gave up 2 bases and J gave up 0 bases, with 7 bases separating them. The CDR3 protein is CASSLTGLNTEAFF. In nucleotides, the CDR3 is TGTGCCAGCAGTTTAACAGGGCTGAACACTGAAGCTTTCTTT.

This clonotype was seen more than once but under ten times. V and J are TRBV12-3 or TRBV12-4 and TRBJ1-1; 7 bases fit TRBD1. This CDR3 is built from 13 residues. Losses at the gene ends were 6 bases for V and 7 bases for J; bases not matched to a gene: 8. Here the CDR3 DNA reads TGTGCCAGCAGGGAGACAGGGAGGATTGAAGCTTTCTTT. Amino acids: CASRETGRIEAFF.

In the case of this clonotype: One end of the junction varies from germline; a read error may be responsible. The chain combines TRBV15 with TRBJ2-5; the D gene is possibly TRBD1 (6 bases). Germline CDR1 is LNHNV and CDR2 is YYDKDF (reference sequence). The length of the CDR3 is 14 residues. The CDR3 here is CTTCELDRKETQYF. CDR3 DNA sequence: TGTACCACCTGCGAACTCGACAGGAAAGAGACCCAGTACTTC.

The rearrangement links TRBV6-1 to TRBJ2-5; D is undetermined. Germline lookup yields CDR1 MNHNS and CDR2 SASEGT. The CDR3 is 13 amino acids. The V gene lost 5 bases and the J gene lost 1 base, with 8 bases spanning the gap. CDR3 sequence reads: CASSMVLQETQYF. DNA of the CDR3: TGTGCCAGCAGTATGGTACTCCAAGAGACCCAGTACTTC.

This clonotype was picked up many times. The chain employs TRBV15 and TRBJ1-5; maybe TRBD1 (6 bases). The CDR3 is 16 amino acids. Trimming shortened V by 4 bases and J by 7 bases, and 20 bases separated the two germline ends. The V gene's germline CDR1 is LNHNV and CDR2 YYDKDF (reference sequence). The CDR3 DNA reads TGTGCCACCAGCAACTCGTGGTACAGGGCCTCGCAGCCCCAGCATTTT. It encodes CATSNSWYRASQPQHF.

This rearrangement joins TRBV10-2 to TRBJ2-3, with 7 positions matching TRBD2. The CDR3 sequence is 13 residues long. From germline, CDR1 is WSHSY and CDR2 SAAADI. V was clipped by 2 bases and J by 4 bases; unmatched bases: 0. CDR3 amino acids: CASSERGADTQYF. In DNA form, the CDR3 reads TGCGCCAGCAGTGAGCGGGGGGCAGATACGCAGTATTTT.

The chain joins TRBV20-1 to TRBJ2-7; no clear D gene. Germline V gene sequence: CDR1 DFQATT, CDR2 SNEGSKA (reference sequence). The CDR3 runs to 14 residues. V gave up 0 bases and J gave up 2 bases, with 11 bases separating them. CDR3 in amino acids: CSARDLVRTYEQYF. The CDR3 coding sequence is TGCAGTGCTAGAGATCTAGTGAGAACCTACGAGCAGTACTTC.